These 21 T cell receptor beta chains were sequenced from one sample in a study of blood T cells in healthy people across ages (dated by TCRdb to between 2014 and 2017). Receptor libraries were prepared by 5' RACE. Sequencing used an Illumina HiSeq 2500. A second PCR of 7 to 11 cycles was run with a J-beta primer mix and a sample-barcoded 5' primer. TCRdb itself trimmed the public reads at Q25 with fastp, ran MiXCR and retained productive beta chains. Every distinct CDR3 protein forms one entry, paired with its most common genes and DNA. For this sample the table gives hundreds of thousands of distinct CDR3 sequences, of which 20% to 30% were detected only once. The top ten constitute roughly 9% of the sample. These same data were also listed under a study on T cells of mothers and their children.

Input material: blood. The receptor set was obtained from a boy aged 5-17 years in good health.

Only a few counts were recorded for this clonotype. The chain has TRBV4-2 and TRBJ2-3, with D possibly TRBD2 on 5 matching bases. CDR1 is LGHNA, CDR2 YNFKEQ, per germline. The V gene lost 4 bases and the J gene lost 2 bases, with 16 bases spanning the gap. The CDR3 sequence is 16 residues long. For the CDR3, the DNA is TGTGCCAGCAGCCCCAGTGGGGAGCGCCTCACAGATACGCAGTATTTT. Translation: CASSPSGERLTDTQYF.

This clonotype was seen just once. A much larger clone differs by one base, so this may be a read error. V and J are TRBV7-2 and TRBJ1-4, with D tentatively TRBD1 (5 bases). The length of the CDR3 is 17 residues. In germline, CDR1 is SGHTA, CDR2 FQGNSA. For the CDR3, the DNA is TGTGCCAGCAGCGTTGTGGCGTTGGGACTAACTGATGAAAAACTGTTTTTT. This sequence encodes CASSVVALGLTDEKLFF.

This rearrangement joins TRBV5-5 to TRBJ2-3; 9 nucleotides line up with TRBD2. Germline CDR1 reads SGHKS; CDR2 reads YYEKEE (reference sequence). The CDR3 is 17 amino acids. V was pared by 0 bases and J by 2 bases, with 7 bases of the junction left unmatched. CDR3 residues: CASSLGIAGGTTDTQYF. In DNA, the CDR3 is TGTGCCAGCAGCTTGGGAATTGCGGGGGGGACCACAGATACGCAGTATTTT. The complete variable domain, with remaining parts taken from reference TRBV5-5 and TRBJ2-3, reads DAGVTQSPTHLIKTRGQQVTLRCSPISGHKSVSWYQQVLGQGPQFIFQYYEKEERGRGNFPDRFSARQFPNYSSELNVNALLLGDSALYLCASSLGIAGGTTDTQYFGPGTRLTVL.

Comments on this clonotype: The junction departs from the called germline gene at one end, perhaps through a read error. The genes are TRBV25-1 and TRBJ2-7; D could derive from TRBD1 or TRBD2 (6 bases each). The CDR3 is 14 residues long. Germline CDR1 reads MGHDK; CDR2 reads SYGVNS. CDR3 loop: CACSERWGAHEQYF. CDR3 bases: TGTGCCTGCAGTGAACGTTGGGGGGCCCACGAGCAGTACTTC.

This chain joins TRBV9 and TRBJ1-5; a possible D gene is TRBD1 (5 bases). V lost 7 bases, J lost 6 bases, and 14 bases lay in between. This CDR3 has 13 residues. CDR1 SGDLS and CDR2 YYNGEE come from the germline V gene. CDR3 amino acids: CASGGEGSQPQHF. The CDR3 bases are TGTGCCAGCGGAGGGGAGGGGAGTCAGCCCCAGCATTTT. The full variable domain, rest sourced from reference TRBV9 and TRBJ1-5, is DSGVTQTPKHLITATGQRVTLRCSPRSGDLSVYWYQQSLDQGLQFLIQYYNGEERAKGNILERFSAQQFPDLHSELNLSSLELGDSALYFCASGGEGSQPQHFGDGTRLSIL.

The chain couples TRBV28 to TRBJ1-4, with a weak D call TRBD1 (5 bases). The CDR3 has 17 amino acids. CDR1 is MDHEN and CDR2 is SYDVKM in the germline V gene. Trimming pared 1 base from V and 5 bases from J, leaving 17 bases between. CDR3: CASSLSIFGTRNEKLFF. Here the CDR3 DNA reads TGTGCCAGCAGTTTATCCATCTTCGGGACTCGAAATGAAAAACTGTTTTTT.

The chain joins TRBV7-2 to TRBJ1-2; 7 bases fit TRBD1. CDR1 SGHTA and CDR2 FQGNSA come from the germline V gene. The CDR3 totals 15 residues. The ends lost 3 bases at V and 4 bases at J; junction bases unmatched: 8. The CDR3 loop is CASSFQGGDSYGYTF. In DNA, the CDR3 is TGTGCCAGCAGCTTTCAGGGGGGCGATAGCTATGGCTACACCTTC.

This clonotype was detected a few times. This sequence joins TRBV12-3 or TRBV12-4 and TRBJ1-3; D is unclear. The V gene lost 2 bases and the J gene lost 0 bases, with 8 bases spanning the gap. The CDR3 spans 15 residues. This chain's CDR3 is CASSLRRSSGNTIYF. DNA of the CDR3: TGTGCCAGCAGTTTACGGCGGAGCTCTGGAAACACCATATATTTT.

This clonotype was observed a handful of times. The chain is built from TRBV6-5 and TRBJ1-3; D remains unclear. This CDR3 is 17 amino acids long. From germline, CDR1 is MNHEY and CDR2 SVGAGI. V lost 3 bases, J lost 2 bases, and 17 bases lay in between. DNA of the CDR3: TGTGCCAGCAGTTATAGTCTCCGCGCGAACGCTGGAAACACCATATATTTT. Amino acids: CASSYSLRANAGNTIYF.

The genes are TRBV9 and TRBJ2-1; no clear D gene. The CDR3 spans 12 residues. From germline, CDR1 is SGDLS and CDR2 YYNGEE. Trimming cost V 0 bases and J 8 bases, with 6 bases left between them. CDR3 coding DNA: TGTGCCAGCAGCGTAGGGGAAGATGAGCAGTTCTTC. This encodes CASSVGEDEQFF.

In this sample, this clonotype turned up a few times. Compared with germline, one end of the junction differs, possibly owing to a read error. The chain recombines TRBV7-3 with TRBJ2-3, with 13 bases lining up with TRBD2. The CDR3 runs to 18 residues. Germline V lookup: CDR1 SGHTA, CDR2 FQGTGA. The CDR3, as DNA: TGTGCCAGCAGCTTAAACCCCAGGACTAGCGGGAGCAGAGATACGCAGTATTTT. It codes for CASSLNPRTSGSRDTQYF.

In this sample, this clonotype turned up a few times. This chain joins TRBV28 and TRBJ2-5; D perhaps matches TRBD2 (7 bases). The germline V gene has CDR1 MDHEN and CDR2 SYDVKM. The CDR3 sequence is 15 residues long. The V end lost 8 bases, the J end lost 3 bases, and 19 bases lay between the germline ends. This CDR3 is CASGRGGAGEETQYF. The CDR3 nucleotides are TGTGCCAGCGGAAGGGGGGGTGCAGGGGAAGAGACCCAGTACTTC.

The V and J genes are TRBV20-1 and TRBJ1-2, with 8 bases aligning to TRBD1. V shed 4 bases and J 4 bases; nucleotides not matched to a gene: 8. The CDR3 contains 14 residues. The germline gives CDR1 DFQATT, CDR2 SNEGSKA (reference sequence). The CDR3 DNA sequence: TGCAGTGCTACCACAGGGGGAGATAGCTATGGCTACACCTTC. Translated: CSATTGGDSYGYTF.

This clonotype came up a few times. The chain is built from TRBV9 and TRBJ2-5, with a possible D match to TRBD1 (5 bases). The J call may be mistaken, given a closer DNA end match to TRBJ2-1. Germline CDR1 and CDR2: SGDLS and YYNGEE. The CDR3 is 15 residues long. The CDR3 DNA is TGTGCCAGCAGCGTAGAGTGGGGCCCGCAGGGTGAGCAGTTCTTC. Its translation: CASSVEWGPQGEQFF.

This chain joins TRBV4-2 and TRBJ2-1, with D hard to call. The J call could be wrong; TRBJ2-7 is a better fit for the DNA end. Germline V gene lookup returns CDR1 LGHNA and CDR2 YNFKEQ. The CDR3 loop spans 13 amino acids. In DNA, the CDR3 is TGTGCCAGCAGCCAAGATCCGCCGGGCGAGCAGTACTTC. This sequence encodes CASSQDPPGEQYF.

The chain carries TRBV29-1 and TRBJ1-1, with a tentative D call TRBD1 (6 bases). The CDR3 is made up of 11 amino acids. Germline V CDR1 and CDR2: SQVTM, ANQGSEA. The V gene lost 5 bases and the J gene lost 6 bases, with 10 bases spanning the gap. For the CDR3, the DNA is TGCAGCGTTCAGGGGAGCGCTGAAGCTTTCTTT. The encoded protein is CSVQGSAEAFF.

The table lists this clonotype with a few counts. V gene TRBV18 combines with J gene TRBJ1-1; 7 bases are a match to TRBD1. Losses at the gene ends were 2 bases for V and 11 bases for J; bases not matched to a gene: 5. CDR3 length equals 12 residues. Germline-derived CDR1 and CDR2 are KGHSH and LQKENI. The CDR3 bases are TGTGCCAGCTCACCAGAGAGACAGGGTGCTTTCTTT. It translates to CASSPERQGAFF.

This clonotype was counted between two and nine times. The V gene is TRBV29-1, the J gene TRBJ2-1; 12 bases match TRBD2. Trimming cost V 4 bases and J 8 bases; bases outside gene matches: 9. CDR3 length: 15 amino acids. Germline CDR1 reads SQVTM; CDR2 reads ANQGSEA. The chain's CDR3 is CSVVTSGRSIDEQFF. The CDR3, as DNA: TGCAGCGTTGTTACTAGCGGGAGGTCCATAGATGAGCAGTTCTTC.

The chain links TRBV30 to TRBJ2-4; 7 bases line up with TRBD2. V trimming: 0 bases; J trimming: 6 bases; junction bases outside the gene matches: 5. The CDR3 runs to 14 residues. CDR1 is GTSNPN and CDR2 is SVGIG in the germline V gene (reference sequence). CDR3 region: CAWSVHGGGNIQYF. CDR3 nucleotides: TGTGCCTGGAGTGTACATGGGGGGGGAAACATTCAGTACTTC.

This chain joins TRBV5-1 and TRBJ2-3, with 8 bases matching TRBD2. Germline V CDR1 and CDR2: SGHRS, YFSETQ. With 0 bases clipped from V and 0 bases from J, the junction kept 3 bases outside the gene matches. The CDR3 loop spans 16 amino acids. The CDR3: CASSLVTGGSTDTQYF. CDR3 DNA sequence: TGCGCCAGCAGCTTGGTGACGGGAGGGAGCACAGATACGCAGTATTTT.

A few counts support this clonotype. V and J are TRBV20-1 and TRBJ2-5; a possible D gene is TRBD2 (6 bases). Germline V gene lookup returns CDR1 DFQATT and CDR2 SNEGSKA (reference sequence). The CDR3 spans 16 residues. Trimming removed 5 bases at V and 5 bases at J, with 24 bases between. For the CDR3, the DNA is TGCAGTGCTGGGAGGACGACCCGTAGAGGATTGGAGACCCAGTACTTC. Its protein is CSAGRTTRRGLETQYF.